This TCR beta chain was observed in a study of blood T cell repertoires in COVID-19. Study overall: T cells, B-cell-depleted T cells, or PBMCs supplied cDNA or gDNA.

Original data processing: Reference gene primer amplification yielded estimated nucleated cell counts. Produced via immunoSEQ multiplex PCR; TCRdb's table is partial and in-frame only. V and J calls and clone size come straight from that table; D and trimming were deduced from the DNA. The top ten clones hold 3% to 3.5% of a sample with a few hundred thousand clones, 70% to 90% of them seen once. V was cut by 2 bases and J by 3 bases, with 14 bases left in between. Germline CDR1 is MNHNS and CDR2 is SASEGT. The CDR3 is made up of 15 amino acids. The sequence derives from a man in his 60s with acute or convalescent COVID-19. The sequencing sample was made of peripheral blood. The chain recombines TRBV6-1 with TRBJ2-7; D may be TRBD1 (8 bases). The CDR3 nucleotides are TGTGCCAGCAGTGAAACCTACAGGGGGGGCTACGAGCAGTACTTC. Its translation: CASSETYRGGYEQYF.